The present entry profiles one T cell receptor beta chain with its context. CDR1 is MRHNA, CDR2 SNTAGT, per germline. The CDR3 length is 13 residues. V was pared by 3 bases and J by 3 bases, with 8 bases between. The data stem from a study of shared clonotypes between healthy human individuals. Only in-frame clones appear in the TCRdb table, and some are missing; sequencing was by immunoSEQ multiplex PCR. Of about 770,000 clones detected, roughly 72% appear once; the ten largest clones hold under 2%. This TCR came from a woman under 40 in good health. This chain links TRBV6-4 with TRBJ1-1; D is undetermined. What was sequenced was memory CD4+ T cells sorted from blood. Documented subset: CD45RA-negative fraction. CDR3 amino acids: CASSEEEDTEAFF. The CDR3 DNA follows: TGTGCCAGCAGTGAGGAGGAGGACACTGAAGCTTTCTTT.